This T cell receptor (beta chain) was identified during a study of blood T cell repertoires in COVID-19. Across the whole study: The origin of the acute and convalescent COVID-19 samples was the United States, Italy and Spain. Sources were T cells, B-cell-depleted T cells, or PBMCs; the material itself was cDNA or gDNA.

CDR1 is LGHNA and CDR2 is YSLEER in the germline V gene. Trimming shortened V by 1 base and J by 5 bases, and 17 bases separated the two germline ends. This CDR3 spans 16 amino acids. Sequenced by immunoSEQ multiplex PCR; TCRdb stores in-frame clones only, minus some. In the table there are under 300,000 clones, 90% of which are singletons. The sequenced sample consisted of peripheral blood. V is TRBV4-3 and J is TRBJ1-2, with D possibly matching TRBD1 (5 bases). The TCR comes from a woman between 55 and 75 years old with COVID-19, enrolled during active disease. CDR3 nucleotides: TGCGCCAGCAGCCAAGCCGGACATCTACGGGGGTATGGCTACACCTTC. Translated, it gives CASSQAGHLRGYGYTF.